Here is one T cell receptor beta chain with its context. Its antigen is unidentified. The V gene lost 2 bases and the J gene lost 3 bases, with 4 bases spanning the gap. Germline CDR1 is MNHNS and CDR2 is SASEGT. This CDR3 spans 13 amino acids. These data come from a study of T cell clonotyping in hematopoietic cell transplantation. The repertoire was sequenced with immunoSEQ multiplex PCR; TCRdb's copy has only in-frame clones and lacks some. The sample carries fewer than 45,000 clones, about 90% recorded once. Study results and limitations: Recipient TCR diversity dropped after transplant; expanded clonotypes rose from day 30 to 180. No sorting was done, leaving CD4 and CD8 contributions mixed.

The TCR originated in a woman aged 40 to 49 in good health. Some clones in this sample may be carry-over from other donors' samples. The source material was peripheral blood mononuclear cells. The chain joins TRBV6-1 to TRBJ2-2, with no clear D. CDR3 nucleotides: TGTGCCAGCAGTGAATTATACACCGGGGAGCTGTTTTTT. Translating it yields CASSELYTGELFF.